This T cell receptor (beta chain) was documented in a study of low-dose radiotherapy and immunotherapy resistance in tumors. Study as a whole: Cohort 2's total reached 13 Gy over 26 weeks, at 1 Gy per fraction every two weeks. A daily 300 mg dose of oral aspirin was taken by patients for four cycles from cycle 1 day 1.

Germline V gives CDR1 SSHAT, CDR2 FNYEAQ (reference sequence). The CDR3 contains 18 residues. With 0 bases clipped from V and 5 bases from J, the junction kept 13 bases outside the gene matches. This clonotype was counted many times. Covering alpha and beta chains, TRAV- and TRBV-specific primers were used for the first-strand cDNA. A roughly 19-cycle PCR with a constant-region primer and V-primer adapter amplified TCRs. In TCRdb, the reads were re-called with MiXCR into one record per CDR3 protein. This repertoire shows roughly 100,000 distinct CDR3 sequences, more than 20% found once; its top ten account for about 4%. Documented time point: after trial treatment. The treatment was: LDRT plus nivolumab, ipilimumab, low-dose cyclophosphamide and aspirin (RACIN trial).

This specimen was PBMCs, taken after low-dose radiotherapy plus immunotherapy. J is TRBJ2-5 and V is TRBV7-7; 9 bases line up with TRBD2. The source is a male donor with prostate cancer. As DNA, the CDR3 is TGTGCCAGCAGCTTAGCGGTAGTGGGCGGGGGGGCCTCGGAGACCCAGTACTTC. It translates to CASSLAVVGGGASETQYF.